This T cell receptor (beta chain) was sequenced in a study of cytomegalovirus exposure and HLA in healthy donors (dated by TCRdb to between 2016 and 2019). In the study overall: The 500 to 700 repertoires of the first cohort and the roughly 110 validation repertoires were produced on the same platform, according to a later analysis. The study aimed to test whether signatures of past pathogen exposure could be identified by cataloging public T cell receptors. Along with the approximately 600-subject first cohort, a separate validation cohort of about 110 different subjects was used. The study combined high-throughput TCR immunosequencing, statistical association of individual TCRs with disease status, and machine learning to predict cytomegalovirus infection status. Here is what the overall study found, with its caveats: In both the original and validation cohorts, the classifier was reported to diagnose cytomegalovirus status with high specificity and sensitivity. It was suggested by the authors that the approach could potentially be generalized to other disease states and immunological phenotypes. The study listed approximately 160 TCR beta chains as associated with cytomegalovirus. In vitro tests confirmed that a few of the cytomegalovirus-associated TCR beta chains recognize cytomegalovirus antigens. Of the cluster scores, approximately 95% were above 0 in a later analysis, which found that TCRs clustered in the first cohort also tended to co-occur in the 120 or so validation repertoires. The validation cohort had no HLA typing available for a later analysis, so co-occurrence within that cohort was assessed over all 120 or so repertoires. Across donors, most TCR sequences were observed very rarely, whereas some public TCRs were present in many individuals.

Library preparation was by the immunoSEQ multiplex PCR assay. In the authors' own workflow: To diagnose cytomegalovirus status from the catalog of TCR beta chain sequences, a statistical classification framework was built. TCRdb retrieved this table from immuneACCESS and kept in-frame rearrangements only. Not all clones are present; in checked studies, unresolved V genes account for under half, and no reason is known for the remainder. V and J calls and clone size are as listed in that table; D and trimming were resolved from the DNA. The sample table lists about 180,000 clones, less than 85% of them with a count of one. Of the sample, about 16% is held by the ten largest clones. Separate from the approximately 700-subject first cohort, the validation cohort of 120 subjects was the group to which the donors belonged. Points on this clone: Its cognate antigen has yet to be identified. No quality values exist for individual bases; no much larger clone is one base distant.

The TCR originated in a man aged 18 to 29 in good health and CMV-seropositive. Sequences were obtained from PBMCs.

The encoded CDR3 is CASSRGLDTGELFF. The nucleotide sequence reads as follows: TGTGCCAGCAGTCGGGGACTAGACACCGGGGAGCTGTTTTTT. The chain couples TRBV27 to TRBJ2-2, with 8 bases in between that match TRBD2. At the junction V is shortened by 5 bases and J by 3 bases; bases outside the gene matches: 2. The CDR3 measures 14 amino acids from cysteine to phenylalanine. The DNA shown is the 42-base CDR3, in frame from base 1. CDR1 and CDR2, looked up from the germline V gene (reference sequence), are MNHEY and SMNVEV.